The TCR beta chain under discussion was sequenced for a study of T cell changes during pregnancy in multiple sclerosis. Assay used: immunoSEQ multiplex PCR; TCRdb lists only in-frame clones, some missing. The table includes 70,000 to 95,000 clones, around 93% detected once. This CDR3 contains 19 residues. This sequence originates from a female donor in good health, enrolled as a control in a pregnancy study. The chain links TRBV1 to TRBJ1-4; the table's D gene call, TRBD1, was not cross checked with the DNA. TRBV1 is shown as a pseudogene. The sample here was peripheral blood, taken in the second trimester of pregnancy. CDR3 in amino acids: CTSSQDNRGGTVVNEKLFF. In DNA, the CDR3 is TGCACCAGCAGCCAAGATAATCGCGGCGGGACAGTAGTTAATGAAAAACTGTTTTTT.